This passage covers 9 T cell receptor beta chains from one sample sequenced in a study of blood T cell repertoires in COVID-19. Measured with immunoSEQ multiplex PCR; TCRdb has only the in-frame clones, and not every one. The profile shows 400,000 or so clones, approximately 91% of them singletons. Sequencing was performed on peripheral blood. These receptors were taken from a woman in her thirties or forties with COVID-19, enrolled during active disease.

Details on this clone: Other DNA sequences in this specimen translate into the identical CDR3. The chain couples TRBV5-1 to TRBJ1-2; D remains ambiguous. The germline gives CDR1 SGHRS, CDR2 YFSETQ. CDR3 size: 12 residues. The V end was cut by 2 bases, the J end by 6 bases, with 8 bases between. Written as DNA, the CDR3 is TGCGCCAGCAGCTTCACCGGGGATGGCTACACCTTC. Translated, it gives CASSFTGDGYTF.

This clone was recorded once. The rearrangement uses TRBV6-6 and TRBJ2-3, with D hard to call. Trimming removed 5 bases at V and 3 bases at J, with 15 bases between. CDR3 size: 15 residues. The V gene's germline CDR1 is MNHNY and CDR2 SVGAGI (reference sequence). The CDR3 sequence: CASSRVLWRTDTQYF. For the CDR3, the DNA is TGTGCCAGCAGTCGCGTTTTATGGAGAACAGATACGCAGTATTTT.

The gene calls are TRBV27 and TRBJ2-7, with D possibly matching TRBD1 (5 bases). This CDR3 spans 13 amino acids. Deletions cut 6 bases from V and 4 bases from J, with 13 bases between. Per germline, CDR1 MNHEY and CDR2 SMNVEV (reference sequence). In nucleotides, the CDR3 is TGTGCCAGCAGGACGGCGACAGAGTACGAGCAGTACTTC. This translates into CASRTATEYEQYF.

J is TRBJ2-1 and V is TRBV7-3; 7 bases match TRBD2. J gave up 4 bases and V 5 bases, and 8 bases lay outside the gene matches. Germline CDR1 reads SGHTA; CDR2 reads FQGTGA. CDR3 length: 15 residues. CDR3 protein: CASSLELATYNEQFF. The CDR3 bases are TGTGCCAGCAGCCTTGAACTAGCGACGTACAATGAGCAGTTCTTC.

The V call is TRBV7-2, the J call TRBJ2-1, with 10 bases fitting TRBD2. The CDR3 runs to 15 residues. Per germline, CDR1 SGHTA and CDR2 FQGNSA. V gave up 2 bases and J gave up 7 bases; unmatched junction bases: 5. The CDR3 DNA reads as TGTGCCAGCAGCTTAAAACTAGCGGGAAGGAATGAGCAGTTCTTC. Translating gives CASSLKLAGRNEQFF.

The rearrangement joins TRBV4-2 to TRBJ2-7; perhaps TRBD2 as D (7 bases). CDR3 length: 18 residues. The ends were cut back, 3 bases at V and 3 bases at J, with 24 bases in the middle. Germline V gives CDR1 LGHNA, CDR2 YNFKEQ. CDR3 nucleotide sequence: TGTGCCAGCAGCCAGGATAGATATAATATGGGGGGGCGCTACGAGCAGTACTTC. This sequence encodes CASSQDRYNMGGRYEQYF.

V is TRBV7-2 and J is TRBJ1-4; TRBD1 is a possible D gene (6 bases). CDR1 is SGHTA, CDR2 FQGNSA, per germline. V was clipped by 5 bases and J by 8 bases, with 18 bases between them. The CDR3 has 15 amino acids. The DNA for the CDR3 is TGTGCCAGCAGCCTTACTTGGGGAAGGGGGGAAAAACTGTTTTTT. This codes for CASSLTWGRGEKLFF.

This clone appeared once. The V gene is TRBV7-2, the J gene TRBJ1-1; no firm D call. Germline V CDR1 and CDR2: SGHTA, FQGNSA. The CDR3 runs 14 residues. V was pared by 3 bases and J by 5 bases, with 13 bases between. Here the CDR3 DNA reads TGTGCCAGCAGCTTTCTCCGACGGGAGACTGAAGCTTTCTTT. This encodes CASSFLRRETEAFF.

This chain links TRBV5-1 with TRBJ2-1; TRBD2 matches at 11 bases. Germline V CDR1 and CDR2: SGHRS, YFSETQ. V lost 4 bases and J lost 8; bases outside the gene matches: 14. CDR3 length: 17 amino acids. CDR3 coding DNA: TGCGCCAGCAGCCACACTAGCGGGAGTAGCCGGGGCTATGAGCAGTTCTTC. Protein product: CASSHTSGSSRGYEQFF.